These 3 T cell receptor beta chains were sequenced from one sample in a study of blood T cell repertoires in COVID-19. Profiled with immunoSEQ multiplex PCR; TCRdb holds only in-frame clones, not every one. The repertoire consists of around 250,000 clones, with 80% to 85% occurring once and the leading ten covering about 1.6%. The sequenced material came from peripheral blood. These TCRs come from a woman aged 40 to 50 who had recovered from COVID-19.

This chain joins TRBV18 and TRBJ1-5; TRBD1 is a possible D gene (5 bases). The CDR3 has 14 amino acids. Trimming removed 1 base at V and 4 bases at J, with 8 bases between. Germline V gene sequence: CDR1 KGHSH, CDR2 LQKENI. The CDR3 DNA sequence: TGTGCCAGCTCACCACAGGGGTTAAATCAGCCCCAGCATTTT. It yields the protein CASSPQGLNQPQHF. The complete variable domain, with remaining parts taken from reference TRBV18 and TRBJ1-5, reads NAGVMQNPRHLVRRRGQEARLRCSPMKGHSHVYWYRQLPEEGLKFMVYLQKENIIDESGMPKERFSAEFPKEGPSILRIQQVVRGDSAAYFCASSPQGLNQPQHFGDGTRLSIL.

On this clone itself: Germline and junction disagree at one end, which may indicate a read error. The gene calls are TRBV2 and TRBJ1-6, with a tentative D call TRBD1 (6 bases). Germline CDR1 and CDR2: SNHLY and FYNNEI. This CDR3 comprises 16 residues. As DNA, the CDR3 is TGTGCCAGCAGTGACGCGACAGGCGTTGCTCATTCGCCCCTCCACTTT. Protein: CASSDATGVAHSPLHF.

V is TRBV6-5 and J is TRBJ2-4; D might be TRBD1 (6 bases). V was trimmed by 7 bases and J by 7 bases, leaving 20 bases between them. Germline V CDR1 and CDR2: MNHEY, SVGAGI. The CDR3 spans 15 residues. The CDR3 loop is CASIPGEQGVNIQYF. CDR3 DNA: TGTGCCAGCATCCCCGGGGAACAGGGTGTGAACATTCAGTACTTC.